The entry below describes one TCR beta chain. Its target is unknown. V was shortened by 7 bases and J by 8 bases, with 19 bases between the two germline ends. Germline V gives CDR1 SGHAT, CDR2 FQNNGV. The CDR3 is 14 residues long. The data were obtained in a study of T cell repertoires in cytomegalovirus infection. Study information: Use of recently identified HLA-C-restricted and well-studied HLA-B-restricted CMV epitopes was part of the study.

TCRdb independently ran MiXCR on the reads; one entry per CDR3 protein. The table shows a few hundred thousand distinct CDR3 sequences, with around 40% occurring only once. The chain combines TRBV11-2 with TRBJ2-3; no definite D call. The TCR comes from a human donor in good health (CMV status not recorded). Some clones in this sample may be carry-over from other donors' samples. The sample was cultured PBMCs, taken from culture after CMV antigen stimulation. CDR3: CASTVGDARGTQYF. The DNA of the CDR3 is TGTGCCAGCACCGTGGGTGATGCCCGTGGTACGCAGTATTTT.